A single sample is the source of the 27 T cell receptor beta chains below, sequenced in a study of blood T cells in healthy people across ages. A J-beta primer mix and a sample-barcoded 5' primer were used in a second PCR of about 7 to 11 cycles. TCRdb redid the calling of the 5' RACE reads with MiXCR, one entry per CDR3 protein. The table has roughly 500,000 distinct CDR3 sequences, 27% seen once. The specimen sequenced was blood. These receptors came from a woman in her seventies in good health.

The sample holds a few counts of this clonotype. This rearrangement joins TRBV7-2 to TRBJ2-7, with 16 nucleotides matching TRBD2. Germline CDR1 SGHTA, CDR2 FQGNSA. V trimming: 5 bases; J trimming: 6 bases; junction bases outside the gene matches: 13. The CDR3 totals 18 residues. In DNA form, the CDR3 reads TGTGCCAGCAGCCTTAGGACCGGGACTAGCGGGGGGGCAGCCGAGCAGTACTTC. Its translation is CASSLRTGTSGGAAEQYF.

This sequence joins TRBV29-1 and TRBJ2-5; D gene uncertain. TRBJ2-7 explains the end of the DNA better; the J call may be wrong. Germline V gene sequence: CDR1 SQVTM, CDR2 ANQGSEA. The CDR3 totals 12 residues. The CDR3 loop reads CSVGENSYEQYF. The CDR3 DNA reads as TGCAGCGTTGGAGAAAATAGCTACGAGCAGTACTTC.

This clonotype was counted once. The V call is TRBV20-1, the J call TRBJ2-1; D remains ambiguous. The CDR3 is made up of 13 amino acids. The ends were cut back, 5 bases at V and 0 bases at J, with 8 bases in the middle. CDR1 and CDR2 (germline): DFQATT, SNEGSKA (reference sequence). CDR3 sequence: CSAPQSSYNEQFF. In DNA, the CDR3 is TGCAGTGCTCCGCAGAGCTCCTACAATGAGCAGTTCTTC.

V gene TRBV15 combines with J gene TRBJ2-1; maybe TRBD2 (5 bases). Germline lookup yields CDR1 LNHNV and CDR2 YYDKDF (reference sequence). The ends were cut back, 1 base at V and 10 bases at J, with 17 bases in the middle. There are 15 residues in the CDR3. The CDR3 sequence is CATSRGGSPSGEQFF. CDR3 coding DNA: TGTGCCACCAGCAGAGGAGGGAGTCCCTCCGGGGAGCAGTTCTTC.

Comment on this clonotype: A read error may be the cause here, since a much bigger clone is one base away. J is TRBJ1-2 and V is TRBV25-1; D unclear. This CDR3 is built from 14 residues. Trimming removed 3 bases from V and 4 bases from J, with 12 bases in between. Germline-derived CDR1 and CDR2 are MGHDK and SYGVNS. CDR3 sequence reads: CASSDPGRLYGYTF. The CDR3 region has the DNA TGTGCCAGCAGTGATCCTGGCAGACTCTATGGCTACACCTTC.

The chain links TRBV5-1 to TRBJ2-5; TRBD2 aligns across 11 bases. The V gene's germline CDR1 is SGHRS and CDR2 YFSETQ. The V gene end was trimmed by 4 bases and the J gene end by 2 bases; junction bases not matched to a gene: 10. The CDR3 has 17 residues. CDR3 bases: TGCGCCAGCAGCCCCCCAGTTTTAGCGGGGGGGCAAGAGACCCAGTACTTC. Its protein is CASSPPVLAGGQETQYF.

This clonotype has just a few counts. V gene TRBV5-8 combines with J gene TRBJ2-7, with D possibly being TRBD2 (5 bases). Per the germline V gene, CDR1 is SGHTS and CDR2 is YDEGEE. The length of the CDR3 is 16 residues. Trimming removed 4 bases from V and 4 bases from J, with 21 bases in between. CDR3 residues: CASSEGLTQGLYEQYF. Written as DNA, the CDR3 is TGTGCCAGCAGCGAGGGTTTGACACAAGGTTTATACGAGCAGTACTTC.

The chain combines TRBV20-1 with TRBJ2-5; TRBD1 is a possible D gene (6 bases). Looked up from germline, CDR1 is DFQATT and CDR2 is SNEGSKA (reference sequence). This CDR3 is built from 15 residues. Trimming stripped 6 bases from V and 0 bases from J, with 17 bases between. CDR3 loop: CSAIPGHPYQETQYF. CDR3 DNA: TGCAGTGCCATCCCGGGACACCCGTACCAAGAGACCCAGTACTTC.

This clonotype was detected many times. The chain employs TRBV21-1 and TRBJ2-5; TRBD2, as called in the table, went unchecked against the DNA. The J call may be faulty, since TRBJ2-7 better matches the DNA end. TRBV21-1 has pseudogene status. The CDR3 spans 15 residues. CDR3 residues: CASSKGSPPRYEQYF. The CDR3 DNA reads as TGTGCCAGCAGCAAAGGATCTCCTCCCCGCTACGAGCAGTACTTC.

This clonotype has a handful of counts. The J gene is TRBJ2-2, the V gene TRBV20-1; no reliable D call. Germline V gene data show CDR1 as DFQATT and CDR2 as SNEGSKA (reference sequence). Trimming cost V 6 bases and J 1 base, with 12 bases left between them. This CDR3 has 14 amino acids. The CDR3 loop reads CSAPQNLNTGELFF. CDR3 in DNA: TGCAGTGCGCCACAAAACTTGAACACCGGGGAGCTGTTTTTT.

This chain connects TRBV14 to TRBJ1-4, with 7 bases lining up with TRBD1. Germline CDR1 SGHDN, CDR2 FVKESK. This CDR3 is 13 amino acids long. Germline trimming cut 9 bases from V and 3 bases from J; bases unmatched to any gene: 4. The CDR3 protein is CARHRGPNEKLFF. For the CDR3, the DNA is TGTGCCAGACACAGGGGTCCTAATGAAAAACTGTTTTTT.

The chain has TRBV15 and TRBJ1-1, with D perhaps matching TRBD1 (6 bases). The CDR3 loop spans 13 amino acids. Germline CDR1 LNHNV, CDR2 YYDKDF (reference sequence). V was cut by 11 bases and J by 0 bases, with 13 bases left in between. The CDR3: CAVQDRLNTEAFF. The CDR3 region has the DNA TGTGCCGTCCAAGACAGGTTGAACACTGAAGCTTTCTTT.

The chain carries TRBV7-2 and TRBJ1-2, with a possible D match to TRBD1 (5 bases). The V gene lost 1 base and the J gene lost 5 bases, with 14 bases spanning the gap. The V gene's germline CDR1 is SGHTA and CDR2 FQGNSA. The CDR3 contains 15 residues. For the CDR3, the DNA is TGTGCCAGCAGCTTAGTGACAGCCGTTTCTTATGGCTACACCTTC. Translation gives CASSLVTAVSYGYTF.

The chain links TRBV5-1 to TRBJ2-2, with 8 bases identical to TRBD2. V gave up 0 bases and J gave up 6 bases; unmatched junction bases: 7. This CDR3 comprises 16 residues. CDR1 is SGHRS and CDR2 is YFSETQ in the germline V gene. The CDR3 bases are TGCGCCAGCAGCTTGGCCGGGACTAGAGGGGCCGGGGAGCTGTTTTTT. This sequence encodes CASSLAGTRGAGELFF.

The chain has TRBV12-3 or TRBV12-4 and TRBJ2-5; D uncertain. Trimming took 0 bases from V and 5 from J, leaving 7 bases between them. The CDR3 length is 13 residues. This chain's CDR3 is CASSLAQRETQYF. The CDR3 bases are TGTGCCAGCAGTTTAGCGCAGAGGGAGACCCAGTACTTC.

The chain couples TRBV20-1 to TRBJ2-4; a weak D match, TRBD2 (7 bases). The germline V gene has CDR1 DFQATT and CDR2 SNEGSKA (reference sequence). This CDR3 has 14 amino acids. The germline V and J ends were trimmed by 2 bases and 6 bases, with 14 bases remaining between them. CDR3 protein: CSARPGGRGNIQYF. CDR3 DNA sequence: TGCAGTGCTAGACCCGGGGGGCGGGGAAACATTCAGTACTTC.

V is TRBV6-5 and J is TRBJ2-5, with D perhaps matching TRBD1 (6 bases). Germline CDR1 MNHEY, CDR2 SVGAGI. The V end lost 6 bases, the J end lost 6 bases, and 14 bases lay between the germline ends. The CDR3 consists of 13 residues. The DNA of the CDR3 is TGTGCCAGCAGGATGGACAGCCGGAAGACCCAGTACTTC. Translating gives CASRMDSRKTQYF.

CDR3 nucleotides: TGTGCCAGCAGCTTCAGGAGGGGGCAAACCGGGGAGCTGTTTTTT. Amino acid sequence: CASSFRRGQTGELFF. The chain has TRBV7-9 and TRBJ2-2; tentative D call: TRBD1 (7 bases). The V gene's germline CDR1 is SEHNR and CDR2 FQNEAQ (reference sequence). The CDR3 length is 15 residues. V lost 3 bases and J 5 bases, leaving 13 bases between the germline ends.

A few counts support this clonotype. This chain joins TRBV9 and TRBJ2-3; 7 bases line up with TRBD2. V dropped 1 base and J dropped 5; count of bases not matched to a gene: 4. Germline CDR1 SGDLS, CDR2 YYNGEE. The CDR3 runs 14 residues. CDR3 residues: CASSVTGEGDTQYF. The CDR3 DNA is TGTGCCAGCAGCGTAACGGGGGAGGGAGATACGCAGTATTTT. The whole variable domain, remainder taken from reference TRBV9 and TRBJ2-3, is DSGVTQTPKHLITATGQRVTLRCSPRSGDLSVYWYQQSLDQGLQFLIQYYNGEERAKGNILERFSAQQFPDLHSELNLSSLELGDSALYFCASSVTGEGDTQYFGPGTRLTVL.

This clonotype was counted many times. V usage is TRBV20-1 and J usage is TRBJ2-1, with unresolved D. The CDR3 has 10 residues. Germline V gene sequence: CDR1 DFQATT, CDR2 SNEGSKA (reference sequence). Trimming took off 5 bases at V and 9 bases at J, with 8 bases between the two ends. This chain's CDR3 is CSAGVAEQFF. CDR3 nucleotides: TGCAGTGCTGGAGTCGCTGAGCAGTTCTTC.

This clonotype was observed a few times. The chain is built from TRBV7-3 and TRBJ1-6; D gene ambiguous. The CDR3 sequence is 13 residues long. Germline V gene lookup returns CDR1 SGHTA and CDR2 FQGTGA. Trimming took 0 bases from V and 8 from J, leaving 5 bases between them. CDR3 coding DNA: TGTGCCAGCAGCTTAACAGCTTATTCACCCCTCCACTTT. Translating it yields CASSLTAYSPLHF. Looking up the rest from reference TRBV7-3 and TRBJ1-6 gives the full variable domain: GAGVSQTPSNKVTEKGKYVELRCDPISGHTALYWYRQSLGQGPEFLIYFQGTGAADDSGLPNDRFFAVRPEGSVSTLKIQRTERGDSAVYLCASSLTAYSPLHFGNGTRLTVT.

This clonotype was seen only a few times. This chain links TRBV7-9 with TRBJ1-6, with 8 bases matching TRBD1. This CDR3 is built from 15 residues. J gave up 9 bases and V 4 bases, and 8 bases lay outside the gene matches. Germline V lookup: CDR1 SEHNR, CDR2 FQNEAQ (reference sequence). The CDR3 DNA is TGTGCCAGCAGCTCCATACAGGGGGATATTTCACCCCTCCACTTT. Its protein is CASSSIQGDISPLHF.

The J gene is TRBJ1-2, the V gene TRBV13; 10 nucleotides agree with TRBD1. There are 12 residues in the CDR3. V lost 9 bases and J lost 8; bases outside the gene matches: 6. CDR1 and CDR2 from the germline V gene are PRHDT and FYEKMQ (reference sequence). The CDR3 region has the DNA TGTGCCAGTCGGACAGGGGGTGCCGGCTACACCTTC. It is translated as CASRTGGAGYTF.

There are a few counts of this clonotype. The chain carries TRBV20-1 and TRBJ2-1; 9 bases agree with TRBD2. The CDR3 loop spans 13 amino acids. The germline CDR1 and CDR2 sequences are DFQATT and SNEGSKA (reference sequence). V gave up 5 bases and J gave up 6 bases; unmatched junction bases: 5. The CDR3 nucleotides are TGCAGTGCTCCAGGCGGGGGGGTCAATGAGCAGTTCTTC. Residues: CSAPGGGVNEQFF.

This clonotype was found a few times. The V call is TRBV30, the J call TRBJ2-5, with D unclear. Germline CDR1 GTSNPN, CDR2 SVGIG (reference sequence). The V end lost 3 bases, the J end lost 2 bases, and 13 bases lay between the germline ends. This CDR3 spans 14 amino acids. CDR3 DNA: TGTGCCTGGAGCGCCTTGCGGCTACAAGAGACCCAGTACTTC. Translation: CAWSALRLQETQYF.

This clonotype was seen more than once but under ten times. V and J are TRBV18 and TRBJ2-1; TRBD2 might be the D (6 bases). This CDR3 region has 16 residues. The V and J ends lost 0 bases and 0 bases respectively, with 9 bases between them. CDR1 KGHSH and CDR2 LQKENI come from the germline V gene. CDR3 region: CASSPPWGDSYNEQFF. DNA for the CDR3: TGTGCCAGCTCACCACCGTGGGGGGACTCCTACAATGAGCAGTTCTTC. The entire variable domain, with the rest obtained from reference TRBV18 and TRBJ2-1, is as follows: NAGVMQNPRHLVRRRGQEARLRCSPMKGHSHVYWYRQLPEEGLKFMVYLQKENIIDESGMPKERFSAEFPKEGPSILRIQQVVRGDSAAYFCASSPPWGDSYNEQFFGPGTRLTVL.

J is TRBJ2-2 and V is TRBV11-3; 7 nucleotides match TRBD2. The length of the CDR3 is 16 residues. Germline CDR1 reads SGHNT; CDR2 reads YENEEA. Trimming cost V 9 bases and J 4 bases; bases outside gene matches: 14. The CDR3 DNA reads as TGTGCCAGTTTGAAACCGGGACTAAGAGCCACCGGGGAGCTGTTTTTT. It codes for CASLKPGLRATGELFF. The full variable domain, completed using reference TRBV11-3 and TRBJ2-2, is EAGVVQSPRYKIIEKKQPVAFWCNPISGHNTLYWYLQNLGQGPELLIRYENEEAVDDSQLPKDRFSAERLKGVDSTLKIQPAELGDSAVYLCASLKPGLRATGELFFGEGSRLTVL.